Listed below are T cell receptor beta chains from one sample, sequenced in a study of a mutant IDH1 vaccine in newly diagnosed glioma. Profiled with immunoSEQ multiplex PCR; TCRdb holds only in-frame clones, not every one. Of about 92,000 clones detected, 83% appear once; the ten largest clones hold 7% to 9%. This specimen was PBMCs, taken from a glioma patient treated with radiotherapy, temozolomide or both. The receptors shown here come from a woman aged 45-60 years with glioma. Each CDR3 is given with its conserved first and last residue. D genes are given only for firm matches. Clone size is given for some rows only: seen once, a few or many times, or a class if the clone is expanded.

J gene,D gene,V gene,clone size,CDR3 DNA,CDR3 protein
TRBJ2-3,-,TRBV6-1,-,TGTGCCAGCAACATCTACAGGGTCACAGATACGCAGTATTTT,CASNIYRVTDTQYF
TRBJ2-3,-,TRBV25-1,once,TGTGCCAGCAGTGACCGTTCCCCAGATACGCAGTATTTT,CASSDRSPDTQYF
TRBJ1-6,-,TRBV14,-,TGTGCCAGCAGACCGGGCTCAGCGAGGGCACCCCTCCACTTT,CASRPGSARAPLHF
TRBJ1-1,-,TRBV5-4,-,TGTGCCAGCAGCGTAATCTGGGGGGGAAACACTGAAGCTTTCTTT,CASSVIWGGNTEAFF
TRBJ1-5,-,TRBV7-8,-,TGTGCCAGCAGCTTATCCAGCCCTAGCAATCAGCCCCAGCATTTT,CASSLSSPSNQPQHF
TRBJ1-1,TRBD1,TRBV4-1,-,TGCGCCAGCAGCCAAGGTGGGACAGGGGACACTGAAGCTTTCTTT,CASSQGGTGDTEAFF
TRBJ2-6,-,TRBV6-5,-,TGTGCCAGCAAATCGGGGGTCGGGGCCAACGTCCTGACTTTC,CASKSGVGANVLTF
TRBJ2-5,-,TRBV10-3,-,TGTGCCATCAGTGAGCGCGGGGAAGAGACCCAGTACTTC,CAISERGEETQYF
TRBJ2-2,-,TRBV29-1,once,TGCAGCGTCACAGAGGTTTGGGGCACCGGGGAGCTGTTTTTT,CSVTEVWGTGELFF
TRBJ1-1,-,TRBV7-9,-,TGTGCCATCACGGCAGGGGACCTTGCGGACACTGAAGCTTTCTTT,CAITAGDLADTEAFF
TRBJ2-7,-,TRBV5-1,-,TGCGCCAGCCGGGGGACAGTGGGGGCTTACGAGCAGTACTTC,CASRGTVGAYEQYF
TRBJ1-4,TRBD1,TRBV27,-,TGTGCCAGCAGTTTAGACAGGGGGCGGCTAAATGAAAAACTGTTTTTT,CASSLDRGRLNEKLFF
TRBJ1-6,-,TRBV5-6,-,TGTGCCAGCAGCTTTCTCGGGGATAATTCACCCCTCCACTTT,CASSFLGDNSPLHF
TRBJ2-7,-,TRBV4-1,-,TGCGCCAGCAGCCAACCCCCAGGGGACGAGCAGTACTTC,CASSQPPGDEQYF
TRBJ1-2,-,TRBV19,-,TGTGCCAGTATCAAGAGGTCTGGTAACTATGGCTACACCTTC,CASIKRSGNYGYTF
TRBJ1-2,TRBD1,TRBV5-6,-,TGTGCCAGCAGCTTGGGGGACAGGCTCTATGGCTACACCTTC,CASSLGDRLYGYTF
TRBJ1-4,-,TRBV28,-,TGTGCCAGCAGTTCCCCTGCGGGGGGAGATGAAAAACTGTTTTTT,CASSSPAGGDEKLFF
TRBJ1-1,-,TRBV7-9,-,TGTGCCAGCAGCTTAGGAGGTGCAGGAGCTTTCTTT,CASSLGGAGAFF
TRBJ1-2,TRBD1,TRBV9,-,TGTGCCAGCAGTCCAGGGGGACTCTATGGCTACACCTTC,CASSPGGLYGYTF
TRBJ1-4,TRBD1,TRBV25-1,-,TGTGCCAGCAGTGCTGAGGACAGGGTGAGGGAAAAACTGTTTTTT,CASSAEDRVREKLFF
TRBJ2-7,-,TRBV12-5,-,TGTGCTAGTGGTTCGACAGGCCTTACCTACGAGCAGTACTTC,CASGSTGLTYEQYF
TRBJ1-2,TRBD1,TRBV5-1,-,TGCGCCAGCAGCTTGGGACAGGGAGCGGGAGGCTACACCTTC,CASSLGQGAGGYTF
TRBJ1-1,-,TRBV5-6,-,TGTGCCAGCAGCTCCGGGACTGGACTAGGCGACACTGAAGCTTTCTTT,CASSSGTGLGDTEAFF
TRBJ1-2,-,TRBV19,-,TGTGCCAGTAGTATCGGGCAAGGTGGATGGTCCGGCTACACCTTC,CASSIGQGGWSGYTF
TRBJ1-5,-,TRBV6-1,-,TGTGCCAGCAGTGAAACCCCTGTCCCCAATCAGCCCCAGCATTTT,CASSETPVPNQPQHF
TRBJ1-2,TRBD1,TRBV5-6,-,TGTGCCAGCAGCCCCCCAGGACAGGAAGGCAATGGCTACACCTTC,CASSPPGQEGNGYTF
TRBJ1-1,-,TRBV7-2,-,TGTGCCAGCAGCTTATCCAGGGCTCGTGAAGCTTTCTTT,CASSLSRAREAFF
TRBJ2-6,TRBD1,TRBV7-3,once,TGTGCCAGCAGCACACCGGGACAGGGGGCAGTCATCTCTGGGGCCAACGTCCTGACTTTC,CASSTPGQGAVISGANVLTF
TRBJ1-5,-,TRBV27,-,TGTGCCAGCAGGCATTTAGGCAATCAGCCCCAGCATTTT,CASRHLGNQPQHF
TRBJ1-1,-,TRBV5-5,-,TGTGCCAGCAGCTACGAGAGGAGCACTGAAGCTTTCTTT,CASSYERSTEAFF
TRBJ1-2,-,TRBV2,-,TGTGCCAGCAAGGTCCGGGACTCCAAAATCTATGGCTACACCTTC,CASKVRDSKIYGYTF
TRBJ2-7,-,TRBV7-9,-,TGTGCCAGCAGCCGTATTACACAGGGGGGGTACGAGCAGTACTTC,CASSRITQGGYEQYF
TRBJ1-2,TRBD1,TRBV28,once,TGTGCCAGCGGTACACAGGGGAACTATGGCTACACCTTC,CASGTQGNYGYTF
TRBJ2-2,TRBD1,TRBV7-2,-,TGTGCCAGCAGCCTCCGGACAGGAGAAACCGGGGAGCTGTTTTTT,CASSLRTGETGELFF
TRBJ1-1,TRBD1,TRBV5-6,once,TGTGCCAGCAGCTTTGGGACAGGGTTGGGTGAAGCTTTCTTT,CASSFGTGLGEAFF
TRBJ1-3,TRBD1,TRBV19,-,TGTGCCAGTACGGTGGACAGGGTCGCCGGAAACACCATATATTTT,CASTVDRVAGNTIYF
TRBJ1-5,-,TRBV7-2,-,TGTGCCAGCAGCCCTAGCCCCCTACAAAATCAGCCCCAGCATTTT,CASSPSPLQNQPQHF
TRBJ1-4,-,TRBV6-6,-,TGTGCCAGCAGAAGCCGGGGTGCAAATGAAAAACTGTTTTTT,CASRSRGANEKLFF
TRBJ1-4,-,TRBV5-1,-,TGCGCCAGCAGCCTGGGAGCCCCAACTAATGAAAAACTGTTTTTT,CASSLGAPTNEKLFF
TRBJ2-1,-,TRBV29-1,-,TGCAGCGTTGCTAACAATGAGCAGTTCTTC,CSVANNEQFF
TRBJ1-1,-,TRBV29-1,-,TGCAGCGGCGACGGAGGGGGCACTGAAGCTTTCTTT,CSGDGGGTEAFF
TRBJ1-1,-,TRBV6-6,-,TGTGCCAGCAGTTACTCGAGGGGTGAAGCTTTCTTT,CASSYSRGEAFF
TRBJ2-3,TRBD2,TRBV11-3,-,TGTGCCAGCAGCCCCATCTTAGCGGGGGGCGGAGGAGATACGCAGTATTTT,CASSPILAGGGGDTQYF
TRBJ2-2,TRBD1,TRBV29-1,once,TGCAGCGTTGAGGGCAGGGGGCTCTGGGGGGACACCGGGGAGCTGTTTTTT,CSVEGRGLWGDTGELFF
TRBJ2-1,-,TRBV5-6,-,TGTGCCAGCAGAGATAGAGGGGTATACAATGAGCAGTTCTTC,CASRDRGVYNEQFF
TRBJ1-1,-,TRBV18,-,TGTGCCAGCTCATCGGGGAGCTCTGAAGCTTTCTTT,CASSSGSSEAFF
TRBJ2-5,-,TRBV29-1,-,TGCAGCGTTGAAAAGGGCTATGGGGAGACCCAGTACTTC,CSVEKGYGETQYF
TRBJ1-1,-,TRBV2,-,TGTGCCAGCAGATTCGGGAGTTGGACCCTTTTCTTT,CASRFGSWTLFF
TRBJ2-1,-,TRBV21-1,few,TGTGCCAGCAGCTCCTCCCTCAGGGGACAGGGGGCGCGTGAGCAGTTCTTC,CASSSSLRGQGAREQFF
TRBJ2-7,-,TRBV7-2,-,TGTGCCAGCAGCTTAGTGGACTACGAGCAGTACTTC,CASSLVDYEQYF
TRBJ1-5,-,TRBV27,-,TGTGCCAGCAGTGCTGGAGGTCGGCAGCCCCAGCATTTT,CASSAGGRQPQHF
TRBJ1-5,TRBD1,TRBV4-1,-,TGCGCCAGCAGCCAAGCGGACAGGGGGTATCAGCCCCAGCATTTT,CASSQADRGYQPQHF
TRBJ1-2,-,TRBV29-1,few,TGCAGCGTTGAACCCCAGGGGTCGTATGGCTACACCTTC,CSVEPQGSYGYTF
TRBJ1-6,TRBD1,TRBV2,few,TGTGCCAGCAGTGGAGCGACAGGGGGCAATTCACCCCTCCACTTT,CASSGATGGNSPLHF
TRBJ2-5,TRBD1,TRBV7-2,few,TGTGCCAGCAGCCGAGGACAGGGAGTGACCCAGTACTTC,CASSRGQGVTQYF